These T cell receptor beta chains were read from a single sample in a study of blood T cells in healthy people across ages. MiXCR was run by TCRdb on the 5' RACE reads, yielding one entry per CDR3 protein. The sample shows 800,000 to 950,000 distinct CDR3 sequences, around 29% of them seen only once. The same specimen was also included in a second study, on T cells of mothers and their children.

The sequencing input was blood. Receptors originate from a woman aged 40-49 years in good health. Both conserved end residues are part of each CDR3. The D gene is left open where the match is weak. Only some rows state a clone size, as once, few, many or a class for expanded clones.

CDR3nt	CDR3aa	d_gene	abundance	v_gene	j_gene
TGTGCCAGTACTAGCGGGAGGGCCGGGTCCTACGAGCAGTACTTC	CASTSGRAGSYEQYF	TRBD2	NA	TRBV12-3/TRBV12-4	TRBJ2-7
TGTGCCAGCAGTCCTTTTCTCGGGACAGGGGCCGACGAGCAGTACTTC	CASSPFLGTGADEQYF	TRBD1	many	TRBV27	TRBJ2-7
TGTGCCAGCAGCTGGGGACAGGGGAATGCTAATGAAAAACTGTTTTTT	CASSWGQGNANEKLFF	TRBD1	NA	TRBV7-2	TRBJ1-4
TGTGCCAGCAGCTTAGAGCAGGGGTCGGGAAATGAGCAGTTCTTC	CASSLEQGSGNEQFF	NA	few	TRBV7-2	TRBJ2-1
TGTGCCAGCAGTTACCTTTGGAGACAACTGTTTTTT	CASSYLWRQLFF	NA	NA	TRBV6-5	TRBJ1-4
TGTGCCAGCAGCTTCCTGGGGGCAGGGATGAACTATGGCTACACCTTC	CASSFLGAGMNYGYTF	NA	many	TRBV7-2	TRBJ1-2
TGTGCCAGCAATGGCGACCTCAATCAGCCCCAGCATTTT	CASNGDLNQPQHF	NA	few	TRBV2	TRBJ1-5
TGTGCCAGCAGCGCGCAAAGGGACAGAGGGTATGGCACTGAAGCTTTCTTT	CASSAQRDRGYGTEAFF	TRBD1	few	TRBV9	TRBJ1-1
TGTGCCAGCTTCTCAGGGGGACTAGATACGCAGTATTTT	CASFSGGLDTQYF	NA	many	TRBV7-8	TRBJ2-3
TGTGCCAGCACCCGGACTAGCGGGAACTACGAGCAGTACTTC	CASTRTSGNYEQYF	TRBD2	few	TRBV6-6	TRBJ2-7
TGTGCCAGCAGCCCTTTTGAGCATCCCGCGGAAGAGACCCAGTACTTC	CASSPFEHPAEETQYF	NA	many	TRBV7-9	TRBJ2-5
TGCAGTGCTTCTCGGACTAGCGGGGGGGGAGATACGCAGTATTTT	CSASRTSGGGDTQYF	TRBD2	NA	TRBV20-1	TRBJ2-3